The 21 T cell receptor beta chains below were found in one sample sequenced in a study of blood T cell repertoires in COVID-19. Repertoires were generated with immunoSEQ multiplex PCR, while TCRdb's copy carries only in-frame clones and drops some. The table records under 200,000 clones, over 75% of them present only once. The sample taken for sequencing was PBMCs or T cells enriched from blood (not recorded which). These receptors were collected from a woman younger than 35 who had recovered from COVID-19.

The chain joins TRBV15 to TRBJ1-2, with a tentative D call TRBD1 (5 bases). The CDR3 length is 16 residues. Germline CDR1 reads LNHNV; CDR2 reads YYDKDF (reference sequence). V was cut by 0 bases and J by 4 bases, with 15 bases left in between. The CDR3 spells CATSRDLGGAGYGYTF. The CDR3 bases are TGTGCCACCAGCAGAGATCTTGGCGGGGCAGGCTATGGCTACACCTTC.

V usage is TRBV25-1 and J usage is TRBJ2-3, with D possibly TRBD1 on 6 matching bases. The ends were cut back, 2 bases at V and 4 bases at J, with 16 bases in the middle. Germline lookup yields CDR1 MGHDK and CDR2 SYGVNS. The CDR3 consists of 16 residues. The CDR3 spells CASSEDRPTDADTQYF. DNA of the CDR3: TGTGCCAGCAGTGAAGACAGGCCTACAGATGCAGATACGCAGTATTTT.

This clone has only one observation. The gene calls are TRBV19 and TRBJ2-7, with TRBD1 matching 7 bases. The CDR3 is 14 amino acids. V shed 5 bases and J 4 bases; nucleotides not matched to a gene: 8. Germline V gives CDR1 LNHDA, CDR2 SQIVND (reference sequence). CDR3 DNA: TGTGCCAGTAGTTCCGGGACAGCCGTTTACGAGCAGTACTTC. Translation gives CASSSGTAVYEQYF.

CDR3 in amino acids: CASSEITGTAETQYF. The CDR3 DNA is TGTGCCAGCAGCGAAATAACCGGGACAGCTGAGACCCAGTACTTC. This sequence joins TRBV11-2 and TRBJ2-5; TRBD1 matches 7 bases. This CDR3 has 15 amino acids. The V segment lost 5 bases and the J segment 5 bases; nucleotides outside the gene matches: 11. CDR1 is SGHAT and CDR2 is FQNNGV in the germline V gene.

The V and J genes are TRBV23-1 and TRBJ2-7; TRBD1 matches 8 bases. TRBV23-1 is flagged as an ORF with uncertain function. J gave up 0 bases and V 6 bases, and 7 bases lay outside the gene matches. This CDR3 spans 15 amino acids. CDR3 region: CASRHRDRSSYEQYF. For the CDR3, the DNA is TGCGCCAGCAGACACCGGGACAGGAGCTCCTACGAGCAGTACTTC.

The chain links TRBV29-1 to TRBJ2-7; TRBD1 agrees at 7 bases. The V segment lost 4 bases and the J segment 1 base; nucleotides outside the gene matches: 4. The CDR3 spans 13 residues. Germline V lookup: CDR1 SQVTM, CDR2 ANQGSEA. The CDR3 DNA sequence: TGCAGCGTTGGGGGACAGAGTTCCTACGAGCAGTACTTC. Translating it yields CSVGGQSSYEQYF.

The gene calls are TRBV7-9 and TRBJ1-1, with TRBD1 matching 8 bases. Looked up from germline, CDR1 is SEHNR and CDR2 is FQNEAQ (reference sequence). V gave up 5 bases and J gave up 5 bases; unmatched junction bases: 7. This CDR3 contains 14 residues. CDR3 nucleotides: TGTGCCAGCAGCGAATACAGGGGGGAAACTGAAGCTTTCTTT. Translation gives CASSEYRGETEAFF.

V is TRBV28 and J is TRBJ1-3, with D perhaps TRBD1 (6 bases). Germline values: CDR1 MDHEN, CDR2 SYDVKM. The germline V and J ends were trimmed by 2 bases and 0 bases, with 14 bases remaining between them. This CDR3 comprises 17 residues. The CDR3 DNA follows: TGTGCCAGCAGTTTAGCCAGGGGCCTGGACTCTGGAAACACCATATATTTT. It yields the protein CASSLARGLDSGNTIYF.

This chain uses TRBV5-1 with TRBJ1-1; D perhaps matches TRBD1 (6 bases). The CDR3 extends over 15 amino acids. V gave up 0 bases and J gave up 2 bases, with 11 bases separating them. CDR1 is SGHRS and CDR2 is YFSETQ in the germline V gene. The CDR3 region has the DNA TGCGCCAGCAGCTTGGATAACAGGGTTAACACTGAAGCTTTCTTT. Encoded protein: CASSLDNRVNTEAFF. Combining the CDR3 with reference TRBV5-1 and TRBJ1-1 gives the whole variable domain KAGVTQTPRYLIKTRGQQVTLSCSPISGHRSVSWYQQTPGQGLQFLFEYFSETQRNKGNFPGRFSGRQFSNSRSEMNVSTLELGDSALYLCASSLDNRVNTEAFFGQGTRLTVV.

The chain carries TRBV25-1 and TRBJ2-3; D possibly corresponds to TRBD2 (6 bases). The CDR3 sequence is 13 residues long. Germline CDR1 and CDR2: MGHDK and SYGVNS. Trimming left V 6 bases short and J 2 bases short, with 9 bases between. Here the CDR3 reads CASSRGNTDTQYF. The CDR3 DNA is TGTGCCAGCAGCCGGGGGAACACAGATACGCAGTATTTT.

This clone was seen once. J is TRBJ2-7 and V is TRBV18; TRBD1 agrees at 9 bases. With 3 bases clipped from V and 5 bases from J, the junction kept 5 bases outside the gene matches. Germline V lookup: CDR1 KGHSH, CDR2 LQKENI. The CDR3 is 14 residues long. The CDR3 region is CASSPLQGADEQYF. The CDR3 DNA follows: TGTGCCAGCTCACCTTTACAGGGGGCTGACGAGCAGTACTTC.

The chain employs TRBV7-3 and TRBJ2-5, with 7 bases matching TRBD1. This CDR3 region has 17 residues. With V trimmed by 1 base and J by 3 bases, 11 bases remained unmatched. CDR1 is SGHTA and CDR2 is FQGTGA in the germline V gene. The CDR3, as DNA: TGTGCCAGCAGCTTAAACCCTACAGGGGTGAGCAAAGAGACCCAGTACTTC. Translation: CASSLNPTGVSKETQYF.

The rearrangement joins TRBV5-4 to TRBJ1-4; TRBD1 is a possible D gene (5 bases). Germline-derived CDR1 and CDR2 are SGHNT and YYREEE (reference sequence). This CDR3 is 15 amino acids long. V lost 0 bases and J 8 bases, leaving 14 bases between the germline ends. The DNA for the CDR3 is TGTGCCAGCAGCTTGGCCGGGGGAGAGGGGGAAAAACTGTTTTTT. Translating gives CASSLAGGEGEKLFF. The variable domain in full, completed from reference TRBV5-4 and TRBJ1-4, reads ETGVTQSPTHLIKTRGQQVTLRCSSQSGHNTVSWYQQALGQGPQFIFQYYREEENGRGNFPPRFSGLQFPNYSSELNVNALELDDSALYLCASSLAGGEGEKLFFGSGTQLSVL.

This clone was detected a few times. The rearrangement uses TRBV27 and TRBJ2-1, with 7 bases matching TRBD1. Per the germline V gene, CDR1 is MNHEY and CDR2 is SMNVEV (reference sequence). After removal of 5 bases from V and 4 bases from J, the junction contained 5 bases not matched to a gene. The CDR3 has 14 residues. The CDR3: CASSIRDSYNEQFF. As DNA, the CDR3 is TGTGCCAGCAGTATACGGGACAGTTACAATGAGCAGTTCTTC.

This chain links TRBV19 with TRBJ2-1; 15 bases are a match to TRBD2. Germline loops: CDR1 LNHDA, CDR2 SQIVND (reference sequence). This CDR3 contains 17 residues. V lost 1 base and J lost 10; bases outside the gene matches: 8. CDR3 region: CASSIVGTSGGTREQFF. The CDR3 coding sequence is TGTGCCAGTAGTATAGTGGGGACTAGCGGGGGGACTAGGGAGCAGTTCTTC.

This rearrangement joins TRBV7-3 to TRBJ1-2; maybe TRBD1 (6 bases). This CDR3 comprises 16 residues. The germline V gene has CDR1 SGHTA and CDR2 FQGTGA. The CDR3 sequence: CAEFPQTGDTNYGYTF. The CDR3 nucleotides read TGTGCAGAATTCCCCCAGACAGGCGATACTAACTATGGCTACACCTTC. The entire variable domain, with the rest obtained from reference TRBV7-3 and TRBJ1-2, is as follows: GAGVSQTPSNKVTEKGKYVELRCDPISGHTALYWYRQSLGQGPEFLIYFQGTGAADDSGLPNDRFFAVRPEGSVSTLKIQRTERGDSAVYLCAEFPQTGDTNYGYTFGSGTRLTVV.

V gene TRBV30 combines with J gene TRBJ1-1, with TRBD1 as a possible D gene (6 bases). CDR3 length: 14 amino acids. The germline V gene has CDR1 GTSNPN and CDR2 SVGIG (reference sequence). V was shortened by 4 bases and J by 1 base, with 13 bases between the two germline ends. The CDR3 loop is CAWTSQGWNTEAFF. The DNA for the CDR3 is TGTGCCTGGACCTCCCAGGGGTGGAACACTGAAGCTTTCTTT.

The V and J genes are TRBV28 and TRBJ2-7; maybe TRBD2 (6 bases). Between the trimmed V and J ends, which lost 6 bases and 3 bases, there was a span of 15 bases. This CDR3 is 14 amino acids long. Germline V gives CDR1 MDHEN, CDR2 SYDVKM. The CDR3 sequence is CASRTGTLRYEQYF. As DNA, the CDR3 is TGTGCCAGCAGGACCGGGACTTTGCGCTACGAGCAGTACTTC.

Points on this clone: Because the CDR3's place on the DNA is in doubt, the DNA is left out and the CDR3 is given as listed by TCRdb. The chain couples TRBV21-1 to TRBJ2-2; the table's D call, TRBD1, has no DNA check behind it. TRBV21-1 is a recognized pseudogene. Inclusive of both ends, the CDR3 amounts to 17 amino acids. CDR3 region: CASSPLVGQGTTGELFF.

This rearrangement joins TRBV28 to TRBJ1-1; 9 nucleotides line up with TRBD1. Germline-derived CDR1 and CDR2 are MDHEN and SYDVKM. V was clipped by 6 bases and J by 5 bases; unmatched bases: 4. The CDR3 is 13 amino acids. CDR3 sequence reads: CASRDRGLTEAFF. The CDR3 region has the DNA TGTGCCAGCAGGGACAGGGGTCTTACTGAAGCTTTCTTT.

The chain links TRBV19 to TRBJ2-5, with D possibly being TRBD2 (6 bases). Germline CDR1 reads LNHDA; CDR2 reads SQIVND (reference sequence). Trimming stripped 5 bases from V and 5 bases from J, with 12 bases between. This CDR3 is built from 13 residues. This CDR3 is CASSYSGLETQYF. The CDR3 bases are TGTGCCAGTAGTTACAGCGGGTTGGAGACCCAGTACTTC.